These 19 T cell receptor beta chains share one sample of origin, sequenced in a study of human CD8 memory T cell subsets. It was UMI-labeled 5' RACE by which the TCR beta libraries were made. TCRdb reanalyzed the 5' RACE reads and collapses them to one entry per CDR3 protein, without DNA. This sample's table reports 15,000 to 20,000 distinct CDR3 sequences. The sample comprised CD8+ stem-like memory T cells (TSCM and TCM) sorted from PBMCs. Subset meaning: stem-like memory CD8 T cells (TSTEM), CCR7+ PD-1- TIGIT-. The receptors stem from a human donor in good health.

The V call is TRBV5-4, the J call TRBJ2-1; checking the TCRdb D call of TRBD2 is not possible without DNA. Germline values: CDR1 SGHNT, CDR2 YYREEE (reference sequence). CDR3 size: 16 residues. The CDR3 loop reads CASSPHAVAGGNEQFF.

V and J are TRBV12-3 or TRBV12-4 and TRBJ2-1. CDR3 length: 13 amino acids. The CDR3 sequence: CASSLGPVNEQFF.

The chain's CDR3 is CSARVVTNQPQHF. The V gene is TRBV20-1, the J gene TRBJ1-5. Looked up from germline, CDR1 is DFQATT and CDR2 is SNEGSKA (reference sequence). This CDR3 contains 13 residues.

The gene calls are TRBV19 and TRBJ1-1; the D call of TRBD1 rests on TCRdb alone, since no DNA is present to check it. Germline V gene data show CDR1 as LNHDA and CDR2 as SQIVND (reference sequence). The CDR3 has 14 residues. The CDR3 loop is CASRGDRMNTEAFF.

V gene TRBV27 combines with J gene TRBJ2-7; the D call from TCRdb, TRBD1, cannot be confirmed without DNA. Germline CDR1 MNHEY, CDR2 SMNVEV (reference sequence). The CDR3 has 13 residues. The CDR3: CASSWTPRFEQYF.

V gene TRBV27 combines with J gene TRBJ2-3; TCRdb selects TRBD2, and the lack of DNA leaves this call unchecked. CDR1 is MNHEY, CDR2 SMNVEV, per germline (reference sequence). This CDR3 is built from 16 residues. CDR3 loop: CASSPRGGRPTDTQYF.

The rearrangement links TRBV6-1 to TRBJ1-2. The CDR3 has 15 amino acids. Germline V gene lookup returns CDR1 MNHNS and CDR2 SASEGT. This chain's CDR3 is CASSEAGAQYYGYTF.

By frequency, this clonotype registers medium-sized. The V call is TRBV12-3 or TRBV12-4, the J call TRBJ1-2; the TCRdb D gene call, TRBD1, has no DNA to confirm it. This CDR3 comprises 15 residues. The CDR3 loop is CASSLGGQINYGYTF.

The rearrangement uses TRBV14 and TRBJ2-7; TCRdb returns TRBD1, unconfirmable since there is no DNA. Germline V gene lookup returns CDR1 SGHDN and CDR2 FVKESK. This CDR3 has 15 residues. The CDR3 sequence: CASSPGTGPAYEQYF.

The chain is built from TRBV24-1 and TRBJ2-7. The CDR3 has 13 residues. Germline loops: CDR1 KGHDR, CDR2 SFDVKD. The CDR3 here is CATSDLQRDEQYF.

The chain carries TRBV7-9 and TRBJ2-3; TCRdb gives TRBD2 as the D gene, but with no DNA this cannot be confirmed. Germline CDR1 reads SEHNR; CDR2 reads FQNEAQ (reference sequence). The CDR3 consists of 17 residues. CDR3 sequence: CASSPMMTSGKPDTQYF.

This clonotype registers medium-sized (0.01 to 0.1%) by frequency. The rearrangement uses TRBV15 and TRBJ1-1. CDR1 LNHNV and CDR2 YYDKDF come from the germline V gene (reference sequence). The CDR3 is 15 residues long. This chain's CDR3 is CATSRDRQLNTEAFF.

J is TRBJ2-7 and V is TRBV6-2 or TRBV6-3. Germline V lookup: CDR1 MNHEY, CDR2 SVGEGT. This CDR3 is built from 11 residues. The CDR3 sequence is CASSSAYEQYF.

The V and J genes are TRBV4-1 and TRBJ2-1; TCRdb outputs TRBD2, but without DNA this stays unchecked. This CDR3 spans 16 amino acids. Germline V gene lookup returns CDR1 MGHRA and CDR2 YSYEKL. The CDR3 spells CASSQEPSGVYNEQFF.

The rearrangement joins TRBV5-4 to TRBJ2-3; as DNA is missing, the TRBD1 call by TCRdb cannot be tested. Looked up from germline, CDR1 is SGHNT and CDR2 is YYREEE (reference sequence). This CDR3 has 15 amino acids. The CDR3: CASSPQQGATDTQYF.

The chain links TRBV7-7 to TRBJ2-1; there is no DNA to check the TCRdb D call of TRBD2. The CDR3 covers 17 residues. Germline assignment: CDR1 SSHAT and CDR2 FNYEAQ (reference sequence). The CDR3 protein is CASSSTLAGGQSGEQFF.

V is TRBV29-1 and J is TRBJ1-2. From germline, CDR1 is SQVTM and CDR2 ANQGSEA. The CDR3 is made up of 13 amino acids. CDR3 region: CSVGEGSNYGYTF.

The gene calls are TRBV29-1 and TRBJ2-1; TCRdb designates TRBD1, a call that cannot be tested without DNA. The CDR3 consists of 15 residues. Germline-derived CDR1 and CDR2 are SQVTM and ANQGSEA. This chain's CDR3 is CSVVDRAREYNEQFF.

V gene TRBV20-1 combines with J gene TRBJ2-3; the D gene TCRdb calls, TRBD2, cannot be checked with no DNA. The CDR3 sequence is 15 residues long. Germline V CDR1 and CDR2: DFQATT, SNEGSKA (reference sequence). CDR3 residues: CSAIEGEGHTDTQYF.